A selection of T cell receptor beta chains follows, all from one sample in a study of blood T cell repertoires in COVID-19. Method: immunoSEQ multiplex PCR; TCRdb's copy keeps in-frame clones and lacks some. The table includes about 110,000 clones, about 84% detected once. Material for sequencing was peripheral blood. The receptors derive from a man aged 50-59 years with acute or convalescent COVID-19. Each CDR3 is given with its conserved first and last residue. The D gene is left open where the match is weak. Size is stated for part of the rows, as once, few or many counts, or as a class when the clone is expanded.

v_gene,j_gene,abundance,d_gene,CDR3nt,CDR3aa
TRBV6-5,TRBJ1-2,-,-,TGTGCCAGCAGTTACTCGTCAGGGAAAGGCTACACCTTC,CASSYSSGKGYTF
TRBV5-1,TRBJ2-3,-,TRBD2,TGCGCCAGCACCGTACGACCCGGGGGGGGGACAGATACGCAGTATTTT,CASTVRPGGGTDTQYF
TRBV12-3/TRBV12-4,TRBJ1-1,few,-,TGTGCCAGCAGTATAAACACTGAAGCTTTCTTT,CASSINTEAFF
TRBV5-6,TRBJ1-5,-,-,TGTGCCAGCAGCCAGACTGCAAGTAGCAATCAGCCCCAGCATTTT,CASSQTASSNQPQHF
TRBV5-1,TRBJ2-2,-,-,TGCGCCAGCAGCATCACAGGGTCCGGGGAGCTGTTTTTT,CASSITGSGELFF
TRBV6-2/TRBV6-3,TRBJ1-1,-,-,TGTGCCAGCAGTTATACTGAGAACACTGAAGCTTTCTTT,CASSYTENTEAFF
TRBV11-2,TRBJ2-1,-,TRBD2,TGTGCCAGCAGCTTAGGCCTAGCGGGGGGGCCGACCTACAATGAGCAGTTCTTC,CASSLGLAGGPTYNEQFF
TRBV21-1,TRBJ1-1,-,-,TGTGCCAGCAGCAAAGCAGGTGGCTCCCCGGGGGACACTGAAGCTTTCTTT,CASSKAGGSPGDTEAFF
TRBV5-1,TRBJ2-2,-,TRBD1,TGCGCCAGCAGCTTGGTTGGGACAGGTTACACCGGGGAGCTGTTTTTT,CASSLVGTGYTGELFF
TRBV6-6,TRBJ1-1,few,TRBD1,TGTGCCAGCAGTCCACGACAGGGTGGGAACACTGAAGCTTTCTTT,CASSPRQGGNTEAFF
TRBV11-3,TRBJ2-5,-,TRBD1,TGTGCCAGCAGCTCTGGGACAGAGGGGGAGACCCAGTACTTC,CASSSGTEGETQYF
TRBV10-2,TRBJ2-3,-,-,TGCGCCAGCGGAGGGACAGATACGCAGTATTTT,CASGGTDTQYF
TRBV6-2/TRBV6-3,TRBJ2-3,-,TRBD2,TGTGCCAGCAGTACTAGCGGGGGGCCTGGAGATACGCAGTATTTT,CASSTSGGPGDTQYF
TRBV5-1,TRBJ1-1,-,-,TGCGCCAGCAGCTTATTTACAGCAGGCGTTGACACTGAAGCTTTCTTT,CASSLFTAGVDTEAFF
TRBV5-6,TRBJ2-3,-,TRBD2,TGTGCCAGCAGCTTGTATCGGCGGGGGGGCGGAGATACGCAGTATTTT,CASSLYRRGGGDTQYF
TRBV5-1,TRBJ1-1,-,-,TGCGCCAGCAGCTTGGAGGGGGTACCGAACACTGAAGCTTTCTTT,CASSLEGVPNTEAFF
TRBV9,TRBJ1-2,-,-,TGTGCCAGCAGCACCTCCGGAGGTAACTATGGCTACACCTTC,CASSTSGGNYGYTF
TRBV27,TRBJ1-6,-,-,TGTGCCAGCAGTTTCCAAGGACAGAGATATAATTCACCCCTCCACTTT,CASSFQGQRYNSPLHF
TRBV12-5,TRBJ1-1,few,TRBD1,TGTGCTAGTGGGCCCGGGACAGGGGGCCAGAACACTGAAGCTTTCTTT,CASGPGTGGQNTEAFF
TRBV21-1,TRBJ1-2,-,-,TGTGCCAGCAGCGATCGGACAGGGATTGACTATGGCTACACCTTC,CASSDRTGIDYGYTF
TRBV5-1,TRBJ1-1,-,-,TGCGCCAGCAGCTTGCGGGGGGGTCTTGAAGCCTTCTTT,CASSLRGGLEAFF
TRBV7-9,TRBJ1-6,-,-,TGTGCCAGCAGCTTAGAATATGATAATTCACCCCTCCACTTT,CASSLEYDNSPLHF
TRBV28,TRBJ1-5,few,TRBD1,TGTGCCAGCAGAGTCGACAGGGAGCCACGGCAGCCCCAGCATTTT,CASRVDREPRQPQHF
TRBV5-1,TRBJ1-1,-,-,TGCGCCAGCAGCCGCGGGGAGGGTATTTCTGAAGCTTTCTTT,CASSRGEGISEAFF
TRBV9,TRBJ1-3,-,-,TGTGCCAGCAGCGTAGTGGGGCTCGTCGGAAACACCATATATTTT,CASSVVGLVGNTIYF
TRBV6-6,TRBJ2-2,-,-,TGTGCCAGCAGTTCCGAACGTAGTAGCGCCGGGGAGCTGTTTTTT,CASSSERSSAGELFF
TRBV5-1,TRBJ1-5,-,-,TGCGCCAGCAGCTTGGAAGGGGATAGCAATCAGCCCCAGCATTTT,CASSLEGDSNQPQHF
TRBV18,TRBJ1-6,-,-,TGTGCCAGCTCACCGGGCGGAGGTGGTTCACCCCTCCACTTT,CASSPGGGGSPLHF
TRBV12-3/TRBV12-4,TRBJ1-5,-,-,TGTGCCAGCAGCCTTTCCGAGAATCAGCCCCAGCATTTT,CASSLSENQPQHF
TRBV6-5,TRBJ1-1,-,TRBD1,TGTGCCAGCAATGCAGGGGGCTCGAAGAACACTGAAGCTTTCTTT,CASNAGGSKNTEAFF